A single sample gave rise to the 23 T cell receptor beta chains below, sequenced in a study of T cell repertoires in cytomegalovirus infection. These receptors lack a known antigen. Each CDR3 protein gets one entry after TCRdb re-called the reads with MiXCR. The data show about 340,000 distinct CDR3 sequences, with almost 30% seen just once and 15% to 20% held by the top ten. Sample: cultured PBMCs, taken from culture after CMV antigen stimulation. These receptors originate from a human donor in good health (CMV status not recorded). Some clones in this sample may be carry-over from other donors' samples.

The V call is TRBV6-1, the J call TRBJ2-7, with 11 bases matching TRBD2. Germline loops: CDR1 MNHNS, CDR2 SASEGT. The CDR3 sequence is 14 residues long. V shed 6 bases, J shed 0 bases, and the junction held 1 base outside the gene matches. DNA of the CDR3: TGTGCCAGCAGGGGACTAGCGGACTCCTACGAGCAGTACTTC. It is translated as CASRGLADSYEQYF.

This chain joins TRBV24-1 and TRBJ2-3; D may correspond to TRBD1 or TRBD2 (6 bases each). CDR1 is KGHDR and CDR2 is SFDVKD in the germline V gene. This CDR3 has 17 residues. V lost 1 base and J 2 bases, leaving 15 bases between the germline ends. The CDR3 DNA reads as TGTGCCACCAGTGATTTAAGGGGGGACCTAGCCACAGATACGCAGTATTTT. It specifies CATSDLRGDLATDTQYF.

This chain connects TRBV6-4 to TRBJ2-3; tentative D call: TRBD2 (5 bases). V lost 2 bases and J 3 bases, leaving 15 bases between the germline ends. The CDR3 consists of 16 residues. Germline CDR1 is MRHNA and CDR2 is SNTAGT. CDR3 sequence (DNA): TGTGCCAGCAGTGACCCGCCGGGCCCGGGGACAGATACGCAGTATTTT. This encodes CASSDPPGPGTDTQYF.

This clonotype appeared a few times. The chain's CDR3 is CASSLTTGHSRVYGYTF. The CDR3 region has the DNA TGTGCCAGCAGTTTGACGACAGGGCACTCCCGGGTCTATGGCTACACCTTC. J is TRBJ1-2 and V is TRBV28; 7 bases map to TRBD1. The junction had 14 bases not matched to a gene; V was cut back by 3 bases and J by 4 bases. CDR1 is MDHEN, CDR2 SYDVKM, per germline. The CDR3 has 17 amino acids.

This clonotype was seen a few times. The CDR3 loop reads CASSQGTGREKLFF. The DNA of the CDR3 is TGTGCCAGCAGCCAAGGGACAGGGAGGGAAAAACTGTTTTTT. The rearrangement joins TRBV4-2 to TRBJ1-4, with TRBD1 identical over 8 bases. Germline CDR1 and CDR2: LGHNA and YNFKEQ. With 1 base clipped from V and 8 bases from J, the junction kept 3 bases outside the gene matches. The CDR3 is 14 amino acids.

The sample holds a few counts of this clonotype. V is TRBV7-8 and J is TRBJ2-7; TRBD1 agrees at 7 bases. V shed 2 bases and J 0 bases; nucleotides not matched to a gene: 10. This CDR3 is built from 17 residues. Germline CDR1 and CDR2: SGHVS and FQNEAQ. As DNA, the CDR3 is TGTGCCAGCAGCTTATCCCGATCCGGGACAGTCTCCTACGAGCAGTACTTC. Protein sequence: CASSLSRSGTVSYEQYF.

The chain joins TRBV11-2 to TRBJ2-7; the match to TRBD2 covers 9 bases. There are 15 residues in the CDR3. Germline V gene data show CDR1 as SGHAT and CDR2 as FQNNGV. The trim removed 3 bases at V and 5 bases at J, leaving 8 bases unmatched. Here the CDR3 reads CASSFRVAGANEQYF. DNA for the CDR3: TGTGCCAGCAGCTTTAGGGTAGCGGGGGCCAACGAGCAGTACTTC.

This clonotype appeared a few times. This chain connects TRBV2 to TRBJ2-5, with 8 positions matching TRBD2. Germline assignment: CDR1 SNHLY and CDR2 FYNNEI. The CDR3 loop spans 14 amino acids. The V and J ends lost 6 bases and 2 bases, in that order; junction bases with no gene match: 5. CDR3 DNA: TGTGCCAGCAGGGTACTAGCGGCTCAAGAGACCCAGTACTTC. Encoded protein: CASRVLAAQETQYF.

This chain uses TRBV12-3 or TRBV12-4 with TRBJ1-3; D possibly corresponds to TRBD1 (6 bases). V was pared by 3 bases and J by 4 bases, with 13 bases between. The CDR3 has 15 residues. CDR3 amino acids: CASSLLGGFGNTIYF. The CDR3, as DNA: TGTGCCAGCAGTTTGTTGGGGGGCTTCGGAAACACCATATATTTT.

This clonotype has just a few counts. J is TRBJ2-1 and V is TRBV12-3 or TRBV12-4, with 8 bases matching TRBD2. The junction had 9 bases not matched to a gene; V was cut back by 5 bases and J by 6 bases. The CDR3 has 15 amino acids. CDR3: CASSPGRAGINEQFF. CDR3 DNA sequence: TGTGCCAGCAGTCCCGGGAGGGCTGGGATCAATGAGCAGTTCTTC.

The CDR3 sequence: CATSRDMPGLETQYF. The CDR3, as DNA: TGTGCCACCAGCAGAGATATGCCGGGGTTGGAGACCCAGTACTTC. V and J are TRBV15 and TRBJ2-5, with a possible D match to TRBD2 (5 bases). This CDR3 is 15 amino acids long. V lost 0 bases, J lost 5 bases, and 13 bases lay in between. In germline, CDR1 is LNHNV, CDR2 YYDKDF (reference sequence).

Here the CDR3 reads CASSPTGLLAWSSYNEQFF. For the CDR3, the DNA is TGTGCCAGCAGCCCAACCGGATTGTTAGCGTGGAGCTCCTACAATGAGCAGTTCTTC. V and J are TRBV5-6 and TRBJ2-1, with TRBD2 as a possible D gene (5 bases). Germline CDR1 is SGHDT and CDR2 is YYEEEE. Trimming removed 4 bases at V and 0 bases at J, with 23 bases between. The CDR3 sequence is 19 residues long.

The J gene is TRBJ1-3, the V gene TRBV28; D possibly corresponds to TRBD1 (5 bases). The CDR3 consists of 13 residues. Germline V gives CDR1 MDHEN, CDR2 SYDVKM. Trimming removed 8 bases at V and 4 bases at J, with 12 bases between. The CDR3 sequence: CASWRGPGNTIYF. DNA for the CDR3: TGTGCCAGCTGGAGGGGACCCGGAAACACCATATATTTT.

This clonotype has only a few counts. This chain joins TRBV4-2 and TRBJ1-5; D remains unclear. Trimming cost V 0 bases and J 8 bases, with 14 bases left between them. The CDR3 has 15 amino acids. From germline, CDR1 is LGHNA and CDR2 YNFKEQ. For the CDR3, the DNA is TGTGCCAGCAGCCAAGAAGGCCGCCGGGGAAAGCCCCAGCATTTT. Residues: CASSQEGRRGKPQHF.

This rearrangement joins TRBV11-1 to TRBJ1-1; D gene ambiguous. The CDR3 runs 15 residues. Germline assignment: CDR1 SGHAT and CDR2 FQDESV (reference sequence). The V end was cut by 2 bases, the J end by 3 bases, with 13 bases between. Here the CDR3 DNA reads TGTGCCAGCAGCTTATGGGCGGGTTGGTACACTGAAGCTTTCTTT. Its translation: CASSLWAGWYTEAFF.

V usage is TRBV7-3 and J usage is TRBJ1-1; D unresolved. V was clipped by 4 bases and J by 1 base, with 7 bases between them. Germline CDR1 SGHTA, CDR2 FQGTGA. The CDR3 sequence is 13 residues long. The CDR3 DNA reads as TGTGCCAGCAGCTCGGTTACGAACACTGAAGCTTTCTTT. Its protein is CASSSVTNTEAFF.

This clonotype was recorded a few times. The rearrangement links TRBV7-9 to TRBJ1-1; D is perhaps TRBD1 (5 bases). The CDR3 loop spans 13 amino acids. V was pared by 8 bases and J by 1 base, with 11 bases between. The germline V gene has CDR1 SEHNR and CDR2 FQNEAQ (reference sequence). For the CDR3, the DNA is TGTGCCAGCGGTTCCGGACAGAACACTGAAGCTTTCTTT. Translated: CASGSGQNTEAFF.

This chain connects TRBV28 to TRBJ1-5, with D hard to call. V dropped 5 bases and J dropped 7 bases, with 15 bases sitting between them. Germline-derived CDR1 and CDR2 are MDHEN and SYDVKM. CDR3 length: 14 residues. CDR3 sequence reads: CASSPPVRAQPQHF. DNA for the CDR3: TGTGCCAGCAGTCCACCTGTGAGGGCCCAGCCCCAGCATTTT.

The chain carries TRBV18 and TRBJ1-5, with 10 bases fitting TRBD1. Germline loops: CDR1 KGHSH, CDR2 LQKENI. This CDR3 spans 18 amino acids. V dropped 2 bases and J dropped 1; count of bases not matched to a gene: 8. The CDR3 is CASSPSRTGGLSNQPQHF. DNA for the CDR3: TGTGCCAGCTCACCATCCCGGACAGGGGGATTGAGCAATCAGCCCCAGCATTTT.

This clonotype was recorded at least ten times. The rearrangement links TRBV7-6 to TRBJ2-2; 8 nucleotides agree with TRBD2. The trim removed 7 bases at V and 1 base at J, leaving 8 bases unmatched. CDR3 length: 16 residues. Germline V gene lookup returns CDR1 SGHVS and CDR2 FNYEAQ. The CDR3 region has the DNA TGTGCCAGCACCACCGGGACTAGGGTGAACACCGGGGAGCTGTTTTTT. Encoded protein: CASTTGTRVNTGELFF. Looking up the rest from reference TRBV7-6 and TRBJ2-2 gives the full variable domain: GAGVSQSPRYKVTKRGQDVALRCDPISGHVSLYWYRQALGQGPEFLTYFNYEAQQDKSGLPNDRFSAERPEGSISTLTIQRTEQRDSAMYRCASTTGTRVNTGELFFGEGSRLTVL.

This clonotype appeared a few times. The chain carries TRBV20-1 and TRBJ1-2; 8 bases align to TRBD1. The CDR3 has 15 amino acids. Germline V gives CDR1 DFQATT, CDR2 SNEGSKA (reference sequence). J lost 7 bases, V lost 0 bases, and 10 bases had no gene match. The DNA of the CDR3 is TGCAGTGCTAGAGATCGCAGGACAGGGTACGGTGGCTACACCTTC. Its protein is CSARDRRTGYGGYTF.

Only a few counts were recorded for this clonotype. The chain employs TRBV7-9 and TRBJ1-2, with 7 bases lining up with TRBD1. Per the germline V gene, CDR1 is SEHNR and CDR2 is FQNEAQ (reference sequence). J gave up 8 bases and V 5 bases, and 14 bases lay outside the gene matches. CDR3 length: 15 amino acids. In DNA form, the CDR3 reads TGTGCCAGCAGCCCGGCCGACAGGGTGTTAAGAGGCTACACCTTC. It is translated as CASSPADRVLRGYTF.

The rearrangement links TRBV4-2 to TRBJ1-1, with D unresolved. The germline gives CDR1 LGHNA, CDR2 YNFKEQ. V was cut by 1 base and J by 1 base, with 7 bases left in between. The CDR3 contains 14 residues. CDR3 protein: CASSQGRQNTEAFF. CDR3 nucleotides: TGTGCCAGCAGCCAAGGCCGACAGAACACTGAAGCTTTCTTT.